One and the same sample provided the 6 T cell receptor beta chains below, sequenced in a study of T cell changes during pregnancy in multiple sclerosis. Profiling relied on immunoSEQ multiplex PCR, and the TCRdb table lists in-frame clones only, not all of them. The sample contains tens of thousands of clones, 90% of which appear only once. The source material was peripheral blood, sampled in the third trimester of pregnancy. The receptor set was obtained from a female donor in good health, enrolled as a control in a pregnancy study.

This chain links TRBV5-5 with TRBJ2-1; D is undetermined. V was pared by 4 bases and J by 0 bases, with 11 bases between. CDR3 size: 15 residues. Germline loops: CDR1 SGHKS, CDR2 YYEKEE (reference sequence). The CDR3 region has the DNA TGTGCCAGCAGCCCTGGTTATAGCTCCTACAATGAGCAGTTCTTC. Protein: CASSPGYSSYNEQFF.

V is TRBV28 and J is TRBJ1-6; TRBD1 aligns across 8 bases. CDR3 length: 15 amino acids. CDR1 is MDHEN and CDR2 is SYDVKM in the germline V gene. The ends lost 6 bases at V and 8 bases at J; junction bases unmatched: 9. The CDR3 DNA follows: TGTGCCAGCAGCGTTACCGGGACAGGAGATTCACCCCTCCACTTT. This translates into CASSVTGTGDSPLHF.

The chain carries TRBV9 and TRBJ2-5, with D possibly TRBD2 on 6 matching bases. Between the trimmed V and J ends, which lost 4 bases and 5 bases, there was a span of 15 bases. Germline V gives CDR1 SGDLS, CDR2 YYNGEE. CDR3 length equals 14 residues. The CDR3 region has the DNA TGTGCCAGCAGCCCTCAAGGAGGGACGGAGACCCAGTACTTC. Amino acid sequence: CASSPQGGTETQYF.

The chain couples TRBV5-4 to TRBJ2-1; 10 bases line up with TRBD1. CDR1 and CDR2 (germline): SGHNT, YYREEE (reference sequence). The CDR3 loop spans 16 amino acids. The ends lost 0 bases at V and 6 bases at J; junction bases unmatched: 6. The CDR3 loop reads CASSLAFGTGVNEQFF. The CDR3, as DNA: TGTGCCAGCAGCTTGGCCTTCGGGACAGGGGTCAATGAGCAGTTCTTC.

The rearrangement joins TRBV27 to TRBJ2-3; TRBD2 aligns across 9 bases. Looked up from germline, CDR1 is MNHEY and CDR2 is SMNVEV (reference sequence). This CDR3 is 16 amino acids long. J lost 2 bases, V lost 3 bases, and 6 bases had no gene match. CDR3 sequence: CASSLRAGGFTDTQYF. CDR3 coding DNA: TGTGCCAGCAGTTTGCGAGCGGGGGGATTCACAGATACGCAGTATTTT.

The CDR3 region is CASSVALSRGPSNTEAFF. CDR3 bases: TGTGCCAGCAGCGTAGCTTTGTCAAGGGGGCCTTCGAACACTGAAGCTTTCTTT. The chain combines TRBV9 with TRBJ1-1, with 7 bases lining up with TRBD1. CDR1 is SGDLS and CDR2 is YYNGEE in the germline V gene. The CDR3 spans 18 residues. Germline trimming cut 0 bases from V and 1 base from J; bases unmatched to any gene: 12.